The 8 T cell receptor beta chains presented below share a single source sample, sequenced in a study of blood T cell repertoires in COVID-19. Assay used: immunoSEQ multiplex PCR; TCRdb lists only in-frame clones, some missing. This table has about 430,000 clones, 88% appearing once. Sequencing used PBMCs or T cells enriched from blood (not recorded which). The receptors shown here come from a woman in her 30s with acute COVID-19.

The chain joins TRBV15 to TRBJ2-7, with 12 bases matching TRBD2. The junction had 5 bases not matched to a gene; V was cut back by 3 bases and J by 2 bases. Per the germline V gene, CDR1 is LNHNV and CDR2 is YYDKDF (reference sequence). The CDR3 loop spans 16 amino acids. The CDR3 coding sequence is TGTGCCACCAGCAGGGATCTAGCGGGGGGGGCCTACGAGCAGTACTTC. Translating gives CATSRDLAGGAYEQYF. The full variable domain, completed using reference TRBV15 and TRBJ2-7, is DAMVIQNPRYQVTQFGKPVTLSCSQTLNHNVMYWYQQKSSQAPKLLFHYYDKDFNNEADTPDNFQSRRPNTSFCFLDIRSPGLGDTAMYLCATSRDLAGGAYEQYFGPGTRLTVT.

CDR3: CASRQGLGSYEQYF. The CDR3 nucleotides are TGTGCCAGCAGGCAGGGTTTAGGTTCCTACGAGCAGTACTTC. The V and J genes are TRBV7-2 and TRBJ2-7; tentatively, D is TRBD1 (5 bases). Germline V gene sequence: CDR1 SGHTA, CDR2 FQGNSA. The V end lost 6 bases, the J end lost 1 base, and 13 bases lay between the germline ends. This CDR3 contains 14 residues.

This clone was counted once. This chain links TRBV11-2 with TRBJ1-2; D is perhaps TRBD1 (5 bases). This CDR3 region has 15 residues. CDR1 and CDR2 (germline): SGHAT, FQNNGV. V lost 5 bases, J lost 3 bases, and 16 bases lay in between. The CDR3 loop reads CASSALGPGDYGYTF. The CDR3 nucleotides read TGTGCCAGCAGCGCCCTGGGCCCGGGGGACTATGGCTACACCTTC.

The chain carries TRBV4-1 and TRBJ2-7; D is possibly TRBD2 (6 bases). Trimming removed 1 base at V and 2 bases at J, with 18 bases between. From germline, CDR1 is MGHRA and CDR2 YSYEKL. This CDR3 is built from 17 residues. In DNA, the CDR3 is TGCGCCAGCAGCCAAGTATATCGCGGGGCCCTCCCCTACGAGCAGTACTTC. As protein: CASSQVYRGALPYEQYF.

Worth noting for this clone: At the DNA level, this CDR3 is encoded by other sequences in the same sample as well. J is TRBJ1-2 and V is TRBV12-3 or TRBV12-4; 10 bases align to TRBD1. The CDR3 runs to 13 residues. The trim removed 5 bases at V and 5 bases at J, leaving 2 bases unmatched. The CDR3 DNA is TGTGCCAGCAGTCCGGGACAGGGGTATGGCTACACCTTC. Its protein product is CASSPGQGYGYTF.

The chain employs TRBV24-1 and TRBJ1-1, with D hard to call. The CDR3 has 13 residues. Germline CDR1 KGHDR, CDR2 SFDVKD. Trimming left V 4 bases short and J 1 base short, with 6 bases between. CDR3 DNA: TGTGCCACCAGTGACCGTCGGAACACTGAAGCTTTCTTT. Protein product: CATSDRRNTEAFF.

The rearrangement links TRBV25-1 to TRBJ1-2; 8 nucleotides agree with TRBD1. The CDR3 is made up of 15 amino acids. With V trimmed by 5 bases and J by 3 bases, 8 bases remained unmatched. Germline CDR1 reads MGHDK; CDR2 reads SYGVNS. The CDR3 is CASSPRTGYDYGYTF. CDR3 coding DNA: TGTGCCAGCAGTCCCCGGACAGGGTATGACTATGGCTACACCTTC.

The chain links TRBV7-8 to TRBJ2-7, with TRBD1 identical over 10 bases. Germline values: CDR1 SGHVS, CDR2 FQNEAQ. After removal of 0 bases from V and 2 bases from J, the junction contained 10 bases not matched to a gene. CDR3 length: 18 amino acids. The CDR3 region has the DNA TGTGCCAGCAGCTTAGCACCGACAGGGGGCCAAAGGACCTACGAGCAGTACTTC. Encoded protein: CASSLAPTGGQRTYEQYF.